The 7 T cell receptor beta chains given below trace back to one sample, sequenced in a study of blood T cells in healthy people across ages. The use of a sample-barcoded 5' primer and a J-beta primer mix characterized a second PCR of roughly 6 to 11 cycles. One entry per CDR3 protein results from TCRdb running MiXCR on the 5' RACE reads. The table has some 1.5 million distinct CDR3 sequences, 42% seen once. Source material: blood. These receptors all stem from a woman aged 18-29 years in good health.

The V gene is TRBV7-9, the J gene TRBJ1-5; D unclear. Per the germline V gene, CDR1 is SEHNR and CDR2 is FQNEAQ (reference sequence). The CDR3 is made up of 16 amino acids. The germline V and J ends were trimmed by 1 base and 4 bases, with 14 bases remaining between them. The CDR3 DNA follows: TGTGCCAGCAGCTTAGGCGGGCCTATAGGGAATCAGCCCCAGCATTTT. Residues: CASSLGGPIGNQPQHF.

A few counts support this clonotype. The chain recombines TRBV9 with TRBJ2-3; 8 bases map to TRBD2. This CDR3 contains 17 residues. The junction had 13 bases not matched to a gene; V was cut back by 4 bases and J by 3 bases. CDR1 is SGDLS and CDR2 is YYNGEE in the germline V gene. The CDR3 here is CASSPLSSGVTTDTQYF. The CDR3 region has the DNA TGTGCCAGCAGCCCCCTCAGTAGCGGGGTCACTACAGATACGCAGTATTTT.

This chain uses TRBV6-6 with TRBJ2-4, with no clear D. The J call could be wrong; TRBJ2-7 is a better fit for the DNA end. The germline CDR1 and CDR2 sequences are MNHNY and SVGAGI (reference sequence). This CDR3 region has 15 residues. The CDR3 sequence: CASSPRATFSYEQYF. The DNA for the CDR3 is TGTGCCAGCAGTCCCCGGGCTACGTTCAGCTACGAGCAGTACTTC.

This clonotype was found a few times. V gene TRBV25-1 combines with J gene TRBJ1-2; TRBD1 aligns across 8 bases. From germline, CDR1 is MGHDK and CDR2 SYGVNS. The CDR3 covers 13 residues. V trimming: 4 bases; J trimming: 6 bases; junction bases outside the gene matches: 4. The DNA of the CDR3 is TGTGCCAGCAGTGTAGGACAGGGTGATGGCTACACCTTC. This gives the protein CASSVGQGDGYTF.

V and J are TRBV6-2 or TRBV6-3 and TRBJ1-5; a weak D match, TRBD1 (6 bases). Germline V CDR1 and CDR2: MNHEY, SVGEGT. The CDR3 length is 15 residues. V dropped 2 bases and J dropped 7 bases, with 15 bases sitting between them. The CDR3 here is CASSYLGAMRQPQHF. In DNA, the CDR3 is TGTGCCAGCAGTTACCTGGGGGCAATGAGGCAGCCCCAGCATTTT.

Here the CDR3 DNA reads TGTGCCAGCGGATTGGACAGGGAAGCTTTCTTT. Amino acids: CASGLDREAFF. The rearrangement uses TRBV7-9 and TRBJ1-1; 7 bases align to TRBD1. Unmatched junction bases numbered 5, after V lost 8 bases and J lost 8 bases. The CDR3 contains 11 residues. Looked up from germline, CDR1 is SEHNR and CDR2 is FQNEAQ (reference sequence).

V usage is TRBV10-3 and J usage is TRBJ2-3, with D unclear. CDR3 length equals 13 residues. V lost 3 bases and J lost 10, with 14 bases in between. In germline, CDR1 is ENHRY, CDR2 SYGVKD. The CDR3 reads CAISEGGSPAQYF. DNA for the CDR3: TGTGCCATCAGTGAAGGTGGGTCCCCCGCGCAGTATTTT.